The 19 T cell receptor beta chains given below trace back to one sample, sequenced in a study of T cell responses to AZD1222 COVID-19 vaccine. TCRdb keeps only in-frame clones here, not all; method: immunoSEQ multiplex PCR. The sample lists 120,000 or so clones; 88% were seen once. The sample here was peripheral blood, taken on day 0 of MenACWY control vaccination. These receptors all come from an adult in good health.

Here the CDR3 reads CATSEKREVVNEQFF. CDR3 coding DNA: TGTGCCACCAGTGAGAAGCGGGAAGTGGTGAATGAGCAGTTCTTC. The genes are TRBV24-1 and TRBJ2-1; TRBD2 agrees at 7 bases. V was clipped by 4 bases and J by 7 bases; unmatched bases: 9. The CDR3 contains 15 residues. Germline V CDR1 and CDR2: KGHDR, SFDVKD.

The chain links TRBV15 to TRBJ2-5, with D possibly matching TRBD2 (6 bases). V lost 5 bases to trimming and J lost 1 base, with 8 bases between them. The CDR3 has 13 amino acids. The germline CDR1 and CDR2 sequences are LNHNV and YYDKDF (reference sequence). CDR3 DNA sequence: TGTGCCACCAGCGGAGCGGGCCAAGAGACCCAGTACTTC. Its translation is CATSGAGQETQYF.

The chain combines TRBV11-2 with TRBJ2-5; tentative D call: TRBD2 (5 bases). In germline, CDR1 is SGHAT, CDR2 FQNNGV. The CDR3 has 13 amino acids. V lost 3 bases and J 2 bases, leaving 7 bases between the germline ends. In DNA form, the CDR3 reads TGTGCCAGCAGCTTGGGAGTACAAGAGACCCAGTACTTC. Protein: CASSLGVQETQYF. The full variable domain, its missing parts supplied by reference TRBV11-2 and TRBJ2-5, is EAGVAQSPRYKIIEKRQSVAFWCNPISGHATLYWYQQILGQGPKLLIQFQNNGVVDDSQLPKDRFSAERLKGVDSTLKIQPAKLEDSAVYLCASSLGVQETQYFGPGTRLLVL.

The V and J genes are TRBV2 and TRBJ1-6; D call uncertain. Germline CDR1 and CDR2: SNHLY and FYNNEI. The ends were cut back, 1 base at V and 9 bases at J, with 13 bases in the middle. This CDR3 has 15 residues. This chain's CDR3 is CASSEEGGFSSPLHF. Written as DNA, the CDR3 is TGTGCCAGCAGTGAAGAGGGCGGATTCAGTTCACCCCTCCACTTT.

Written as DNA, the CDR3 is TGTGCCAGCAGTTACTCGCCGTGGGATACGCAGTATTTT. Protein: CASSYSPWDTQYF. The chain employs TRBV6-5 and TRBJ2-3; unclear D gene. The CDR3 is 13 amino acids. V lost 0 bases and J lost 6, with 7 bases in between. CDR1 MNHEY and CDR2 SVGAGI come from the germline V gene.

The chain employs TRBV30 and TRBJ1-1, with D unclear. Trimming pared 0 bases from V and 8 bases from J, leaving 10 bases between. Germline CDR1 reads GTSNPN; CDR2 reads SVGIG (reference sequence). This CDR3 has 12 residues. DNA for the CDR3: TGTGCCTGGAGTGTTGGAAGGATGGAAGCTTTCTTT. Translating it yields CAWSVGRMEAFF.

This clone has only one observation. The V call is TRBV2, the J call TRBJ2-5, with D unclear. This CDR3 region has 12 residues. Trimming shortened V by 7 bases and J by 1 base, and 7 bases separated the two germline ends. Germline CDR1 and CDR2: SNHLY and FYNNEI. This CDR3 reads CASTPGQETQYF. In nucleotides, the CDR3 is TGTGCCAGCACCCCGGGCCAAGAGACCCAGTACTTC.

CDR3 loop: CASSPGEGEAFF. The CDR3, as DNA: TGCGCCAGCAGCCCCGGGGAGGGCGAAGCTTTCTTT. The chain carries TRBV10-1 and TRBJ1-1; D gene ambiguous. V was shortened by 6 bases and J by 8 bases, with 13 bases between the two germline ends. Germline loops: CDR1 WNHNN, CDR2 SYGVQD (reference sequence). The CDR3 has 12 amino acids.

V is TRBV28 and J is TRBJ2-3; D is tentatively TRBD1 or TRBD2 (6 bases each). Germline CDR1 reads MDHEN; CDR2 reads SYDVKM. The CDR3 has 15 amino acids. V gave up 2 bases and J gave up 3 bases, with 12 bases separating them. The CDR3, as DNA: TGTGCCAGCAGTTTAATGGGGGGCGGAACAGATACGCAGTATTTT. Encoded protein: CASSLMGGGTDTQYF.

The gene calls are TRBV5-1 and TRBJ2-1; TRBD2 is a possible D gene (6 bases). Germline V gives CDR1 SGHRS, CDR2 YFSETQ. The V gene lost 4 bases and the J gene lost 5 bases, with 13 bases spanning the gap. CDR3 size: 14 residues. For the CDR3, the DNA is TGCGCCAGCAGCCGGGACTCAACAAACAATGAGCAGTTCTTC. This encodes CASSRDSTNNEQFF. The full variable domain, with the rest looked up from reference TRBV5-1 and TRBJ2-1, is KAGVTQTPRYLIKTRGQQVTLSCSPISGHRSVSWYQQTPGQGLQFLFEYFSETQRNKGNFPGRFSGRQFSNSRSEMNVSTLELGDSALYLCASSRDSTNNEQFFGPGTRLTVL.

The rearrangement links TRBV2 to TRBJ1-1; no definite D call. Germline V gives CDR1 SNHLY, CDR2 FYNNEI. V dropped 2 bases and J dropped 0 bases, with 13 bases sitting between them. CDR3 size: 16 residues. The CDR3 region has the DNA TGTGCCAGCAGTGAACAGGCTACGCTCATGAACACTGAAGCTTTCTTT. This codes for CASSEQATLMNTEAFF.

This clone was seen only once. This chain joins TRBV27 and TRBJ2-4; a possible D gene is TRBD1 (6 bases). The CDR3 loop spans 15 amino acids. Germline V lookup: CDR1 MNHEY, CDR2 SMNVEV (reference sequence). V was shortened by 4 bases and J by 1 base, with 11 bases between the two germline ends. For the CDR3, the DNA is TGTGCCAGCAGTTCGGCAGGGGTGGCCAAAAACATTCAGTACTTC. It translates to CASSSAGVAKNIQYF.

This clone turned up a few times. This chain joins TRBV4-1 and TRBJ2-1; 7 positions match TRBD2. The CDR3 has 15 residues. Unmatched junction bases numbered 3, after V lost 4 bases and J lost 0 bases. Germline CDR1 MGHRA, CDR2 YSYEKL. The CDR3, as DNA: TGCGCCAGCAGCCGAGCGGGAAGCTCCTACAATGAGCAGTTCTTC. Translated, it gives CASSRAGSSYNEQFF.

The rearrangement links TRBV2 to TRBJ2-3, with D hard to call. The CDR3 is 19 residues long. The V and J ends lost 6 bases and 1 base respectively, with 26 bases between them. Looked up from germline, CDR1 is SNHLY and CDR2 is FYNNEI. The CDR3 sequence: CASSDVWLIGREGTDTQYF. CDR3 coding DNA: TGTGCCAGCAGCGACGTTTGGTTGATCGGGCGAGAGGGCACAGATACGCAGTATTTT.

The rearrangement links TRBV7-3 to TRBJ2-1; D is uncertain. Between the trimmed V and J ends, which lost 6 bases and 2 bases, there was a span of 11 bases. The CDR3 sequence is 14 residues long. Germline-derived CDR1 and CDR2 are SGHTA and FQGTGA. The CDR3 loop is CASSPAVTYNEQFF. CDR3 bases: TGTGCCAGCAGTCCCGCAGTGACCTACAATGAGCAGTTCTTC.

This clone was seen more than once but under ten times. The rearrangement joins TRBV28 to TRBJ1-4; no definite D call. In germline, CDR1 is MDHEN, CDR2 SYDVKM. The CDR3 is 13 residues long. The V end lost 3 bases, the J end lost 12 bases, and 14 bases lay between the germline ends. CDR3 coding DNA: TGTGCCAGCAGTTTTAAGCTAGGGTGGGAACTGTTTTTT. Protein product: CASSFKLGWELFF.

This clone showed up just once. V and J are TRBV15 and TRBJ1-1; D is unclear. This CDR3 region has 14 residues. The ends were cut back, 1 base at V and 6 bases at J, with 12 bases in the middle. CDR1 is LNHNV and CDR2 is YYDKDF in the germline V gene (reference sequence). The CDR3 sequence: CATSRAGRRAEAFF. The CDR3 coding sequence is TGTGCCACCAGCAGAGCCGGGAGGCGCGCTGAAGCTTTCTTT.

The genes are TRBV7-3 and TRBJ2-3; maybe TRBD2 (5 bases). The CDR3 consists of 15 residues. Deletions cut 1 base from V and 0 bases from J, with 8 bases between. Germline V lookup: CDR1 SGHTA, CDR2 FQGTGA. CDR3 residues: CASSLITGSTDTQYF. CDR3 bases: TGTGCCAGCAGCTTAATCACGGGGAGCACAGATACGCAGTATTTT.

This clone occurred a few times. The chain recombines TRBV2 with TRBJ2-7; D not resolved. The CDR3 runs 12 residues. With 4 bases removed from V and 2 bases from J, the gap between germline ends came to 6 bases. Germline-derived CDR1 and CDR2 are SNHLY and FYNNEI. CDR3 loop: CASSGSPYEQYF. CDR3 coding DNA: TGTGCCAGCAGTGGTAGTCCCTACGAGCAGTACTTC.